A selection of T cell receptor beta chains follows, all from one sample in a study of Ad26.COV2.S vaccination and SARS-CoV-2 variants. Repertoires were generated with immunoSEQ multiplex PCR, while TCRdb's copy carries only in-frame clones and drops some. The data hold around 300,000 clones, with 85% to 90% observed a single time. Specimen: peripheral blood, collected in a trial of Ad26.COV2.S vaccine versus placebo. The receptors were gathered from a person between 18 and 65 years old who received the Ad26.COV2.S COVID-19 vaccine or a placebo. Both conserved end residues are part of each CDR3. The D gene is left open where the match is weak. Expanded clones get a size class; other rows say once, few or many, or leave the size out.

abundance: -
d_gene: -
v_gene: TRBV10-3
len: 16
j_gene: TRBJ1-2
CDR3aa: CAIRGVTSIGRYGYTF
CDR3nt: TGTGCCATCCGGGGGGTTACGAGTATCGGGAGGTATGGCTACACCTTC

abundance: -
d_gene: TRBD1
v_gene: TRBV30
len: 12
j_gene: TRBJ1-1
CDR3aa: CAWSEQGIEAFF
CDR3nt: TGTGCCTGGAGTGAACAGGGGATTGAAGCTTTCTTT

abundance: -
d_gene: TRBD1
v_gene: TRBV5-1
len: 15
j_gene: TRBJ1-2
CDR3aa: CASSKAPTGDRGYTF
CDR3nt: TGCGCCAGCAGCAAAGCTCCAACAGGGGATCGAGGCTACACCTTC

abundance: -
d_gene: -
v_gene: TRBV19
len: 15
j_gene: TRBJ2-2
CDR3aa: CASSIDTRQSGELFF
CDR3nt: TGTGCCAGTAGTATAGACACCAGGCAGAGCGGGGAGCTGTTTTTT

abundance: -
d_gene: TRBD1
v_gene: TRBV6-5
len: 14
j_gene: TRBJ2-1
CDR3aa: CASGTGDFYNEQFF
CDR3nt: TGTGCCAGCGGGACAGGGGACTTTTACAATGAGCAGTTCTTC

abundance: -
d_gene: -
v_gene: TRBV18
len: 14
j_gene: TRBJ1-1
CDR3aa: CASSLGGANTEAFF
CDR3nt: TGTGCCAGCTCCCTAGGAGGAGCGAACACTGAAGCTTTCTTT

abundance: once
d_gene: -
v_gene: TRBV2
len: 14
j_gene: TRBJ2-5
CDR3aa: CASKSRTTQETQYF
CDR3nt: TGTGCCAGCAAATCAAGGACCACCCAAGAGACCCAGTACTTC

abundance: once
d_gene: TRBD1
v_gene: TRBV11-3
len: 16
j_gene: TRBJ2-3
CDR3aa: CASSLDGTVHTDTQYF
CDR3nt: TGTGCCAGCAGCTTAGACGGGACAGTGCACACAGATACGCAGTATTTT

abundance: -
d_gene: -
v_gene: TRBV6-6
len: 14
j_gene: TRBJ1-1
CDR3aa: CASRTLTGNTEAFF
CDR3nt: TGTGCCAGCAGGACCCTGACAGGGAACACTGAAGCTTTCTTT

abundance: -
d_gene: TRBD2
v_gene: TRBV11-3
len: 14
j_gene: TRBJ2-3
CDR3aa: CASRPAGSTDTQYF
CDR3nt: TGTGCCAGCAGGCCAGCGGGAAGCACAGATACGCAGTATTTT

abundance: -
d_gene: TRBD1
v_gene: TRBV4-3
len: 17
j_gene: TRBJ1-4
CDR3aa: CASSLWGGQGESEKLFF
CDR3nt: TGCGCCAGCAGCCTTTGGGGAGGACAGGGTGAAAGTGAAAAACTGTTTTTT

abundance: -
d_gene: -
v_gene: TRBV5-1
len: 15
j_gene: TRBJ1-6
CDR3aa: CASSSTQGPNSPLHF
CDR3nt: TGCGCCAGCAGCTCTACTCAGGGGCCAAATTCACCCCTCCACTTT